This entry features one T cell receptor beta chain sequence. Its antigen is unidentified. TCRdb's copy holds only in-frame clones and misses some; the assay was immunoSEQ multiplex PCR. This table holds some 50,000 clones, around 87% found once. The source of the sample is a study of T cells in localized non-small cell lung cancer. Study-level findings and limits: Sequence data derive from only one tumor region, so heterogeneity remains possible. A raised T cell density in blood coincided with lengthier overall survival. The greatest T cell clonality was found in uninvolved adjacent lung (higher than in tumor). Appearance in adjacent lung was seen for a median about 60 of the top 100 tumor clones.

In germline, CDR1 is SGHDN, CDR2 FVKESK. V lost 1 base and J lost 3, with 10 bases in between. This CDR3 region has 15 residues. The TCR comes from a female donor with stage II lung adenocarcinoma. The rearrangement uses TRBV14 and TRBJ2-1, with D hard to call. Sequenced material: PBMCs, taken before any cancer treatment. CDR3 sequence (DNA): TGTGCCAGCAGCCAAGTGGGGAATAGCTACAATGAGCAGTTCTTC. It translates to CASSQVGNSYNEQFF.